Each of the 23 T cell receptor beta chains below was sequenced from the same sample in a study of cytomegalovirus exposure and HLA in healthy donors. The PCR made use of 60 Vbeta and 13 Jbeta primers. TCRdb's copy holds only in-frame clones and misses some; the assay was immunoSEQ multiplex PCR. The profile shows 80,000 to 95,000 clones, 63% of them singletons. The specimen was PBMCs. These receptors came from a woman in her 30s in good health and CMV-seronegative.

The chain carries TRBV7-9 and TRBJ2-2; D is possibly TRBD2 (6 bases). CDR1 and CDR2 (germline): SEHNR, FQNEAQ (reference sequence). The CDR3 covers 13 residues. V shed 4 bases and J shed 3 bases, with 6 bases lying between them. The CDR3 region is CASSWGDTGELFF. In DNA, the CDR3 is TGTGCCAGCAGCTGGGGGGACACCGGGGAGCTGTTTTTT.

The CDR3 sequence is CASSQRGVRTGQFF. In DNA form, the CDR3 reads TGTGCCAGCAGCCAAAGGGGGGTTAGGACAGGGCAGTTCTTC. The chain uses TRBV14 and TRBJ2-1, with a weak D call TRBD1 (7 bases). Trimming stripped 2 bases from V and 12 bases from J, with 17 bases between. This CDR3 is 14 amino acids long. Germline CDR1 SGHDN, CDR2 FVKESK.

The rearrangement joins TRBV2 to TRBJ2-3, with 9 positions matching TRBD2. The CDR3 is 14 amino acids. Germline V CDR1 and CDR2: SNHLY, FYNNEI. The ends lost 6 bases at V and 6 bases at J; junction bases unmatched: 7. CDR3 protein: CASRTGTSLDTQYF. The DNA of the CDR3 is TGTGCCAGCAGAACCGGGACTAGCTTGGATACGCAGTATTTT.

The chain employs TRBV4-2 and TRBJ2-2; 11 nucleotides line up with TRBD2. The CDR3 spans 17 residues. From germline, CDR1 is LGHNA and CDR2 YNFKEQ. The trim removed 0 bases at V and 3 bases at J, leaving 3 bases unmatched. CDR3 protein: CASSQDGGLADTGELFF. The CDR3 DNA reads as TGTGCCAGCAGCCAAGATGGGGGACTAGCGGACACCGGGGAGCTGTTTTTT.

The chain is built from TRBV27 and TRBJ1-2, with D maybe TRBD1 (5 bases). This CDR3 spans 16 amino acids. The V gene lost 2 bases and the J gene lost 8 bases, with 21 bases spanning the gap. In germline, CDR1 is MNHEY, CDR2 SMNVEV (reference sequence). CDR3 sequence reads: CASSLVGGTGNYGYTF. CDR3 DNA: TGTGCCAGCAGTTTAGTTGGGGGGACGGGAAATTACGGCTACACCTTC.

V and J are TRBV27 and TRBJ1-2, with D possibly TRBD1 on 5 matching bases. Trimming removed 5 bases at V and 6 bases at J, with 13 bases between. CDR3 length: 13 residues. Germline V gene data show CDR1 as MNHEY and CDR2 as SMNVEV (reference sequence). The CDR3 DNA follows: TGTGCCAGCAGTCCGCAGGGTGTGGATGGCTACACCTTC. Translation gives CASSPQGVDGYTF.

The V gene is TRBV6-1, the J gene TRBJ2-5, with TRBD1 matching over 7 bases. This CDR3 is 12 amino acids long. Germline V gives CDR1 MNHNS, CDR2 SASEGT. After removal of 10 bases from V and 7 bases from J, the junction contained 9 bases not matched to a gene. CDR3 coding DNA: TGTGCCACCTTGGGACAGTTTCCGACCCAGTACTTC. Residues: CATLGQFPTQYF.

This clone showed up just a few times. The V call is TRBV15, the J call TRBJ2-3; TRBD1 matches at 10 bases. CDR1 LNHNV and CDR2 YYDKDF come from the germline V gene (reference sequence). Trimming at V came to 3 bases and at J to 5 bases, leaving 2 bases not matched to a gene. This CDR3 comprises 14 residues. This CDR3 reads CATSRGQGIDTQYF. In nucleotides, the CDR3 is TGTGCCACCAGCAGGGGACAGGGGATAGATACGCAGTATTTT.

In its sample, this clone was seen a few times. The V and J genes are TRBV5-6 and TRBJ2-5; D is unresolved. TRBJ2-7 matches the DNA end more closely, so the J call is doubtful. Germline V gene lookup returns CDR1 SGHDT and CDR2 YYEEEE. The CDR3 spans 16 residues. The CDR3 nucleotides read TGTGCCAGCAGCTTATCAGGATCAGCAGAAGTCTACGAGCAGTACTTC. As protein: CASSLSGSAEVYEQYF.

The rearrangement links TRBV7-2 to TRBJ1-2; 9 nucleotides agree with TRBD1. The CDR3 is made up of 15 amino acids. Germline V CDR1 and CDR2: SGHTA, FQGNSA. The V segment lost 5 bases and the J segment 4 bases; nucleotides outside the gene matches: 8. The CDR3 here is CASSVTGGVGYGYTF. DNA of the CDR3: TGTGCCAGCAGCGTTACAGGGGGCGTAGGCTATGGCTACACCTTC.

The chain joins TRBV9 to TRBJ2-1; TRBD2 matches 7 bases. V was clipped by 0 bases and J by 2 bases; unmatched bases: 8. This CDR3 has 17 residues. Germline V gene data show CDR1 as SGDLS and CDR2 as YYNGEE. CDR3 DNA sequence: TGTGCCAGCAGCGTAGTTGGTCGGGAGGCTACCTACAATGAGCAGTTCTTC. Its translation is CASSVVGREATYNEQFF.

The V gene is TRBV5-1, the J gene TRBJ1-2, with 8 bases fitting TRBD1. V dropped 0 bases and J dropped 8; count of bases not matched to a gene: 6. Germline assignment: CDR1 SGHRS and CDR2 YFSETQ. This CDR3 region has 14 residues. CDR3 sequence: CASSLGQGADGYTF. CDR3 nucleotides: TGCGCCAGCAGCTTGGGGCAGGGGGCTGACGGCTACACCTTC.

In its sample, this clone was seen a few times. This sequence joins TRBV7-8 and TRBJ1-3; D perhaps matches TRBD1 (6 bases). Trimming took 4 bases from V and 2 from J, leaving 15 bases between them. The germline CDR1 and CDR2 sequences are SGHVS and FQNEAQ. This CDR3 is 16 amino acids long. Written as DNA, the CDR3 is TGTGCCAGCAGCTCCCCGAGGGGGGGGGCTGGAAACACCATATATTTT. Translation gives CASSSPRGGAGNTIYF.

The chain uses TRBV7-2 and TRBJ1-4; maybe TRBD1 (5 bases). This CDR3 region has 16 residues. Looked up from germline, CDR1 is SGHTA and CDR2 is FQGNSA. The V end was cut by 1 base, the J end by 6 bases, with 15 bases between. The CDR3 spells CASSLVRGRAYEKLFF. CDR3 DNA sequence: TGTGCCAGCAGCTTAGTAAGGGGCCGGGCTTATGAAAAACTGTTTTTT.

The chain joins TRBV7-9 to TRBJ2-6; weak D call: TRBD1 (6 bases). Trimming pared 4 bases from V and 9 bases from J, leaving 13 bases between. Germline lookup yields CDR1 SEHNR and CDR2 FQNEAQ (reference sequence). This CDR3 contains 14 residues. CDR3 nucleotides: TGTGCCAGCAGCTCCCCGACAGGAGGCAACGTCCTGACTTTC. It encodes CASSSPTGGNVLTF.

This chain connects TRBV19 to TRBJ1-1; 7 nucleotides align to TRBD1. CDR1 is LNHDA, CDR2 SQIVND, per germline (reference sequence). V lost 0 bases to trimming and J lost 0 bases; unmatched junction nucleotides: 13. The CDR3 is 19 amino acids. The CDR3 region has the DNA TGTGCCAGTAGTATAGAGGGTTGGGGCAGGGGGGCAATGAACACTGAAGCTTTCTTT. Protein sequence: CASSIEGWGRGAMNTEAFF.

The chain has TRBV7-6 and TRBJ2-2, with unresolved D. The ends were cut back, 1 base at V and 7 bases at J, with 7 bases in the middle. Germline assignment: CDR1 SGHVS and CDR2 FNYEAQ. This CDR3 has 13 amino acids. CDR3 region: CASSLETFGELFF. The CDR3 nucleotides are TGTGCCAGCAGCTTAGAGACATTCGGGGAGCTGTTTTTT.

The rearrangement uses TRBV11-1 and TRBJ2-1; 8 nucleotides line up with TRBD2. The CDR3 runs to 16 residues. Germline V gene data show CDR1 as SGHAT and CDR2 as FQDESV (reference sequence). V trimming: 5 bases; J trimming: 2 bases; junction bases outside the gene matches: 8. The CDR3 loop reads CASSPGGASAYNEQFF. CDR3 nucleotide sequence: TGTGCCAGCAGCCCCGGGGGGGCCAGCGCCTACAATGAGCAGTTCTTC.

The gene calls are TRBV19 and TRBJ2-1, with TRBD2 matching over 8 bases. V was clipped by 7 bases and J by 0 bases; unmatched bases: 8. Germline assignment: CDR1 LNHDA and CDR2 SQIVND (reference sequence). The CDR3 is made up of 16 amino acids. CDR3 in amino acids: CASTTSGQSSYNEQFF. The CDR3 DNA is TGTGCCAGTACAACTAGCGGTCAAAGCTCCTACAATGAGCAGTTCTTC.

The chain carries TRBV2 and TRBJ1-5; 8 bases fit TRBD1. Unmatched junction bases numbered 10, after V lost 4 bases and J lost 2 bases. The CDR3 has 17 residues. Germline CDR1 and CDR2: SNHLY and FYNNEI. The CDR3, as DNA: TGTGCCAGCAGTGGGGGGGGGACAGGCTTGGGCAATCAGCCCCAGCATTTT. Its translation is CASSGGGTGLGNQPQHF.

The table lists this clone with a few counts. The chain links TRBV27 to TRBJ2-7, with TRBD2 identical over 16 bases. The CDR3 sequence is 15 residues long. The junction had 7 bases not matched to a gene; V was cut back by 9 bases and J by 5 bases. The V gene's germline CDR1 is MNHEY and CDR2 SMNVEV (reference sequence). CDR3 DNA: TGTGCCAGTACCTCCGGGACTAGCGGGAGGGACGAGCAGTACTTC. It is translated as CASTSGTSGRDEQYF.

The chain is built from TRBV11-3 and TRBJ2-2, with D hard to call. The CDR3 has 13 amino acids. Per the germline V gene, CDR1 is SGHNT and CDR2 is YENEEA. V dropped 5 bases and J dropped 6 bases, with 10 bases sitting between them. This CDR3 reads CASSLQVPGELFF. CDR3 coding DNA: TGTGCCAGCAGCCTTCAGGTCCCCGGGGAGCTGTTTTTT.

In its sample, this clone was seen once. The CDR3 DNA follows: TGTGCCAGCAGTTTACAGGACAGAATGAACACTGAAGCTTTCTTT. Residues: CASSLQDRMNTEAFF. V gene TRBV28 combines with J gene TRBJ1-1; possibly TRBD1 for D (6 bases). CDR3 size: 15 residues. V was cut by 2 bases and J by 0 bases, with 10 bases left in between. The germline CDR1 and CDR2 sequences are MDHEN and SYDVKM.